This T cell receptor beta chain was recovered during a study of CD8 T cells in ankylosing spondylitis. V shed 3 bases, J shed 6 bases, and the junction held 10 bases outside the gene matches. The germline gives CDR1 SNHLY, CDR2 FYNNEI. CDR3 length: 16 residues. Study outcomes and limitations: Several of the motif variants were reported before in synovial fluid and blood from reactive arthritis. Made up of under ten highly homologous variants, a TCR beta motif appeared characteristic of ankylosing spondylitis blood. The clones that were linked to disease were reported to be significantly enriched in matched synovial fluid samples from ankylosing spondylitis patients.

TCRdb independently ran MiXCR on the 5' RACE reads; one entry per CDR3 protein. The sample contains roughly 440,000 distinct CDR3 sequences, roughly 15% of which appear only once. In this sample, this clonotype turned up a few times. Antigen specificity is unknown. The chain couples TRBV2 to TRBJ2-1; 8 positions match TRBD2. The sequence came from a male donor with ankylosing spondylitis. Sequencing input: blood, either unsorted or a sorted T cell fraction (not recorded which). CDR3 in DNA: TGTGCCAGCAGTGAGAGTCGGCTAGCGGGTGTCAATGAGCAGTTCTTC. Translation gives CASSESRLAGVNEQFF.